The 21 T cell receptor beta chains below all came from one sample that was sequenced in a study of human T cells and chemical hapten exposure (dated by TCRdb to the early 2020s). The library was made by RACE. The instrument was a NextSeq 500. TCRdb itself trimmed the public reads at Q25 with fastp, ran MiXCR and retained productive beta chains. Rows matching on CDR3 protein sequence are summarized as one entry with the most common DNA and genes. Across this sample there are more than 75,000 distinct CDR3 sequences, with roughly a tenth seen only once. The ten most abundant clones make up around 4% of the sample. Explained via the paper, the time point label denotes: pre-sensitization, week 0. What the treatment or condition label conveys for this sample: therapeutic diphenylcyclopropenone sensitization with weekly scalp DPC. The sample here was whole blood, taken in connection with sensitization to the hapten diphenylcyclopropenone (DPC). The origin of the receptors is a woman aged 35 to 49 with alopecia areata. Some clones in this sample may be carry-over from other donors' samples.

This clonotype was seen only a few times. The chain uses TRBV6-2 or TRBV6-3 and TRBJ1-5; D unclear. V gave up 3 bases and J gave up 5 bases, with 8 bases separating them. There are 13 residues in the CDR3. CDR1 is MNHEY, CDR2 SVGEGT, per germline. The CDR3 region has the DNA TGTGCCAGCAGTTATGTGGAGGATCAGCCCCAGCATTTT. Translating it yields CASSYVEDQPQHF.

This clonotype was seen many times. The chain couples TRBV7-2 to TRBJ2-3, with D uncertain. Trimming cost V 4 bases and J 1 base, with 15 bases left between them. CDR1 is SGHTA, CDR2 FQGNSA, per germline. The CDR3 totals 16 residues. For the CDR3, the DNA is TGTGCCAGCAGCTCCGGACCGTCTGGAGGCACAGATACGCAGTATTTT. It yields the protein CASSSGPSGGTDTQYF.

The gene calls are TRBV5-6 and TRBJ2-7; possibly TRBD2 for D (5 bases). V gave up 4 bases and J gave up 2 bases, with 7 bases separating them. Germline V gives CDR1 SGHDT, CDR2 YYEEEE. The CDR3 is made up of 12 amino acids. CDR3 nucleotide sequence: TGTGCCAGCAGCGAGGGAACCTACGAGCAGTACTTC. Its translation: CASSEGTYEQYF.

This clonotype was observed at least ten times. The chain is built from TRBV4-2 and TRBJ1-5; the D gene is possibly TRBD1 (5 bases). This CDR3 has 15 amino acids. The V gene's germline CDR1 is LGHNA and CDR2 YNFKEQ. Trimming left V 4 bases short and J 3 bases short, with 13 bases between. The CDR3, as DNA: TGTGCCAGCAGCCTAACACCAGGGCTCAATCAGCCCCAGCATTTT. This encodes CASSLTPGLNQPQHF.

A few counts support this clonotype. The chain carries TRBV30 and TRBJ1-6; 9 nucleotides line up with TRBD1. CDR1 GTSNPN and CDR2 SVGIG come from the germline V gene (reference sequence). J lost 9 bases, V lost 1 base, and 7 bases had no gene match. This CDR3 region has 15 residues. The CDR3 here is CAWSEGTGRFSPLHF. The CDR3 region has the DNA TGTGCCTGGAGTGAGGGGACAGGGCGATTTTCACCCCTCCACTTT. Combining the CDR3 with reference TRBV30 and TRBJ1-6 gives the whole variable domain SQTIHQWPATLVQPVGSPLSLECTVEGTSNPNLYWYRQAAGRGLQLLFYSVGIGQISSEVPQNLSASRPQDRQFILSSKKLLLSDSGFYLCAWSEGTGRFSPLHFGNGTRLTVT.

This clonotype was counted a few times. The J gene is TRBJ2-5, the V gene TRBV11-2; 8 bases fit TRBD2. The germline CDR1 and CDR2 sequences are SGHAT and FQNNGV. The length of the CDR3 is 15 residues. J gave up 9 bases and V 1 base, and 10 bases lay outside the gene matches. The CDR3 nucleotides read TGTGCCAGCAGCTTAGTAGCGGGACCGATTGGGGCCCAGTACTTC. Translation gives CASSLVAGPIGAQYF.

This chain connects TRBV4-3 to TRBJ2-3; D unresolved. V gave up 5 bases and J gave up 6 bases, with 9 bases separating them. The length of the CDR3 is 12 residues. CDR1 and CDR2 from the germline V gene are LGHNA and YSLEER. CDR3: CASSNREDTQYF. CDR3 bases: TGCGCCAGCAGCAACCGTGAGGATACGCAGTATTTT.

J is TRBJ2-5 and V is TRBV4-3, with D possibly being TRBD1 (6 bases). Trimming took off 0 bases at V and 3 bases at J, with 14 bases between the two ends. The CDR3 is 16 amino acids. CDR1 and CDR2 (germline): LGHNA, YSLEER. The CDR3 sequence: CASSQDHSGAKETQYF. The CDR3 region has the DNA TGCGCCAGCAGCCAAGATCACTCAGGGGCCAAAGAGACCCAGTACTTC.

The chain uses TRBV24-1 and TRBJ1-2, with 11 bases matching TRBD1. The V gene end was trimmed by 3 bases and the J gene end by 9 bases; junction bases not matched to a gene: 8. There are 15 residues in the CDR3. The germline gives CDR1 KGHDR, CDR2 SFDVKD. The CDR3 DNA reads as TGTGCCACCAGTGATGCTGGGACAGGGGGGATTAGCTACACCTTC. Translated, it gives CATSDAGTGGISYTF.

This clonotype appeared many times. This rearrangement joins TRBV6-2 or TRBV6-3 to TRBJ1-5; D unresolved. The CDR3 contains 14 residues. CDR1 and CDR2 from the germline V gene are MNHEY and SVGEGT. Trimming removed 5 bases at V and 0 bases at J, with 8 bases between. CDR3 sequence (DNA): TGTGCCAGCAGTCAGTCCGATAGCAATCAGCCCCAGCATTTT. Encoded protein: CASSQSDSNQPQHF.

Many counts were recorded for this clonotype. The gene calls are TRBV19 and TRBJ1-4; D unresolved. V lost 3 bases to trimming and J lost 16 bases, with 12 bases between them. CDR1 LNHDA and CDR2 SQIVND come from the germline V gene (reference sequence). The CDR3 sequence is 11 residues long. CDR3: CASSMGTERFF. CDR3 bases: TGTGCCAGTAGTATGGGAACCGAACGGTTTTTT. Based on the CDR3 plus reference TRBV19 and TRBJ1-4, the full variable domain is DGGITQSPKYLFRKEGQNVTLSCEQNLNHDAMYWYRQDPGQGLRLIYYSQIVNDFQKGDIAEGYSVSREKKESFPLTVTSAQKNPTAFYLCASSMGTERFFGSGTQLSVL.

This clonotype was seen a few times. V is TRBV20-1 and J is TRBJ2-7, with D maybe TRBD2 (7 bases). CDR1 and CDR2 from the germline V gene are DFQATT and SNEGSKA (reference sequence). The CDR3 runs 15 residues. V lost 0 bases, J lost 3 bases, and 15 bases lay in between. CDR3 protein: CSARDLPGGSYEQYF. CDR3 bases: TGCAGTGCTAGAGATTTACCGGGGGGCAGCTACGAGCAGTACTTC.

This clonotype occurred many times. V is TRBV15 and J is TRBJ2-2; D gene uncertain. The CDR3 is made up of 14 amino acids. Germline V gene lookup returns CDR1 LNHNV and CDR2 YYDKDF (reference sequence). V lost 8 bases and J 0 bases, leaving 10 bases between the germline ends. The CDR3, as DNA: TGTGCCACCCGGCTACACGCGAACACCGGGGAGCTGTTTTTT. It yields the protein CATRLHANTGELFF.

This clonotype has only a few counts. This rearrangement joins TRBV29-1 to TRBJ1-1; a weak D match, TRBD1 (6 bases). From germline, CDR1 is SQVTM and CDR2 ANQGSEA. Trimming took 4 bases from V and 4 from J, leaving 16 bases between them. The CDR3 sequence is 14 residues long. CDR3 amino acids: CSVGVHRDSTEAFF. The CDR3 region has the DNA TGCAGCGTTGGGGTCCACAGGGATAGCACTGAAGCTTTCTTT.

A note on this clonotype: A read error may be the cause here, since a much bigger clone is one base away. The chain combines TRBV7-3 with TRBJ1-2, with D tentatively TRBD1 (5 bases). The CDR3 consists of 12 residues. Germline loops: CDR1 SGHTA, CDR2 FQGTGA. The CDR3 sequence: CAGSPRTIGYTF. The CDR3 DNA follows: TGTGCCGGCAGCCCCCGGACAATTGGCTACACCTTC. Full variable domain (rest looked up from reference TRBV7-3 and TRBJ1-2): GAGVSQTPSNKVTEKGKYVELRCDPISGHTALYWYRQSLGQGPEFLIYFQGTGAADDSGLPNDRFFAVRPEGSVSTLKIQRTERGDSAVYLCAGSPRTIGYTFGSGTRLTVV.

This clonotype was counted ten times or more. J is TRBJ1-1 and V is TRBV6-2 or TRBV6-3, with D hard to call. Per the germline V gene, CDR1 is MNHEY and CDR2 is SVGEGT. V was shortened by 4 bases and J by 0 bases, with 6 bases between the two germline ends. The CDR3 has 13 amino acids. The CDR3, as DNA: TGTGCCAGCAGTTTTATGATGAACACTGAAGCTTTCTTT. Amino acids: CASSFMMNTEAFF.

This clonotype came up many times. The DNA for the CDR3 is TGTGCCAGCAGTTTCTCCGGGACAGACTTATACGAGCAGTACTTC. This codes for CASSFSGTDLYEQYF. The V gene is TRBV12-3 or TRBV12-4, the J gene TRBJ2-7; 7 nucleotides agree with TRBD1. The junction had 9 bases not matched to a gene; V was cut back by 3 bases and J by 4 bases. The CDR3 is made up of 15 amino acids.

There are many counts of this clonotype. This chain uses TRBV7-3 with TRBJ2-3, with D maybe TRBD1 (6 bases). Trimming pared 8 bases from V and 2 bases from J, leaving 14 bases between. CDR3 length: 14 amino acids. The germline CDR1 and CDR2 sequences are SGHTA and FQGTGA. CDR3 sequence: CASARDTFTDTQYF. CDR3 in DNA: TGTGCCAGCGCCCGGGACACTTTCACAGATACGCAGTATTTT.

The rearrangement uses TRBV30 and TRBJ2-7; no definite D call. V was clipped by 3 bases and J by 5 bases, with 11 bases between them. Germline loops: CDR1 GTSNPN, CDR2 SVGIG (reference sequence). CDR3 length: 12 amino acids. In DNA, the CDR3 is TGTGCCTGGAGCCCAGGTCGCGACGAGCAGTACTTC. Protein sequence: CAWSPGRDEQYF.

This clonotype occurred a few times. The chain uses TRBV6-1 and TRBJ2-7; 7 bases are shared with TRBD1. CDR1 is MNHNS and CDR2 is SASEGT in the germline V gene. With V trimmed by 6 bases and J by 1 base, 3 bases remained unmatched. The CDR3 totals 13 residues. The CDR3 spells CASRNRGSYEQYF. The CDR3, as DNA: TGTGCCAGCAGAAACAGGGGTTCCTACGAGCAGTACTTC.

The sample holds a few counts of this clonotype. The rearrangement links TRBV4-2 to TRBJ2-5; perhaps D is TRBD1 or TRBD2 (6 bases each). Trimming took 3 bases from V and 0 from J, leaving 11 bases between them. Germline loops: CDR1 LGHNA, CDR2 YNFKEQ. CDR3 length: 15 amino acids. The CDR3 spells CASSQGGSHQETQYF. CDR3 bases: TGTGCCAGCAGCCAGGGGGGCTCTCACCAAGAGACCCAGTACTTC.